The sequence of this T cell receptor (beta chain) was determined in a study of blood T cells in healthy people across ages. Study context: For every two T cells, template switching captured about one barcoded beta molecule.

The donors, all healthy, were Caucasians living in Russia, aged about 6 to 90. Using a J-beta primer mix together with a sample-barcoded 5' primer, a second PCR was run for roughly 7 to 11 cycles. One entry per CDR3 protein results from TCRdb running MiXCR on the 5' RACE reads. The sample holds hundreds of thousands of distinct CDR3 sequences, nearly 25% seen once. V was trimmed by 1 base and J by 9 bases, leaving 6 bases between them. Germline V gives CDR1 DFQATT, CDR2 SNEGSKA (reference sequence). The CDR3 contains 10 residues. The sample was also reused in another study, on T cells of mothers and their children. That source notes: From each mother came over 8 million TCR beta CDR3 reads, and from each child came about 3 million.

Sequencing input: blood. This clonotype was sampled from a boy between 10 and 17 years old in good health. The chain is built from TRBV20-1 and TRBJ2-5; D is unresolved. CDR3 DNA: TGCAGTGCTAGAGGTCCTGCCCAGTACTTC. Translated, it gives CSARGPAQYF.